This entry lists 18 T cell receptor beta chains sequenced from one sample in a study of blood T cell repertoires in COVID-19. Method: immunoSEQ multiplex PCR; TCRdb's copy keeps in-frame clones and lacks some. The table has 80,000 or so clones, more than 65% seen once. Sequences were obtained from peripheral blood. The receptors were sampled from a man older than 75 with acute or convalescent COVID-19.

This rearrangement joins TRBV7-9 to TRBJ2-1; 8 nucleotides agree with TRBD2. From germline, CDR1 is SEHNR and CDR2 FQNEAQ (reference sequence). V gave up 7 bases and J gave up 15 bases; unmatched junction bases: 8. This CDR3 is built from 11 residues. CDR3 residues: CASNTGTRMFF. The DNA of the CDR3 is TGTGCCAGCAATACCGGGACTAGGATGTTCTTC.

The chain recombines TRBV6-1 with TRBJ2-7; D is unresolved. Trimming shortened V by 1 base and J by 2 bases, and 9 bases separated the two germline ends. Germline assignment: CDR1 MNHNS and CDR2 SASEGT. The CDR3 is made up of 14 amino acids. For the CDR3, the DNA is TGTGCCAGCAGTGAAGTGTACCCGGCCTACGAGCAGTACTTC. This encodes CASSEVYPAYEQYF.

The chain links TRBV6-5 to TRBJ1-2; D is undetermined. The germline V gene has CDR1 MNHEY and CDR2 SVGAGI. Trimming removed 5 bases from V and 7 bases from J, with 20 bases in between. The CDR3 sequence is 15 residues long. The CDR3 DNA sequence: TGTGCCAGCAGTCCCCGGAGGATCGCACTGGGTGGCTACACCTTC. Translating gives CASSPRRIALGGYTF.

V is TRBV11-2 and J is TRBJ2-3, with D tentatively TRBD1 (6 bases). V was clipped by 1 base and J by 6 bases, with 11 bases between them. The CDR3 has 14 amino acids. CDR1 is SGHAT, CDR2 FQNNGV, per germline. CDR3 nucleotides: TGTGCCAGCAGCTTAGCAGGGGCAGAGGATACGCAGTATTTT. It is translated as CASSLAGAEDTQYF.

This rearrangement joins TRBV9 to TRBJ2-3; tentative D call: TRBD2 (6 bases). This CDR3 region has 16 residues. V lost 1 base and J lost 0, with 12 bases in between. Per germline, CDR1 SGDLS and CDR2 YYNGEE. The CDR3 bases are TGTGCCAGCAGCGTAAGGGCCAGCGGGAGCACAGATACGCAGTATTTT. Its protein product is CASSVRASGSTDTQYF.

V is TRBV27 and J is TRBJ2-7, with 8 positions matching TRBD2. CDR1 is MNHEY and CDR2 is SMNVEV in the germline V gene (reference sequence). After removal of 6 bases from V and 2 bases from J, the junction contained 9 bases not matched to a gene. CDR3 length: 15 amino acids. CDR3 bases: TGTGCCAGCAGGACCGTGCGGGGGGTGGCCTACGAGCAGTACTTC. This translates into CASRTVRGVAYEQYF.

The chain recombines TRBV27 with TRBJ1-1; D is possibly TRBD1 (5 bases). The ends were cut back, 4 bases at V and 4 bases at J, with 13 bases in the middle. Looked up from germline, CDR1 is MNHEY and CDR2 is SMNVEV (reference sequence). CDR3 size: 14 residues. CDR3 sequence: CASSSSSGGTEAFF. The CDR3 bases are TGTGCCAGCAGTTCCTCGTCGGGGGGCACTGAAGCTTTCTTT.

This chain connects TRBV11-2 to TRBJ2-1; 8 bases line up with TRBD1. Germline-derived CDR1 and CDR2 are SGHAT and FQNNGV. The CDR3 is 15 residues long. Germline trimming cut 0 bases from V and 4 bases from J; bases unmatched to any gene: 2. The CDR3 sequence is CASSLDGTGYNEQFF. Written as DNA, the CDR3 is TGTGCCAGCAGCTTAGATGGGACAGGTTACAATGAGCAGTTCTTC.

CDR3 DNA: TGTGCCAGTAGTAGGAAACAGGGGTTGGACACTGAAGCTTTCTTT. This gives the protein CASSRKQGLDTEAFF. The chain combines TRBV19 with TRBJ1-1; TRBD1 matches 7 bases. This CDR3 region has 15 residues. Per germline, CDR1 LNHDA and CDR2 SQIVND (reference sequence). Trimming took 4 bases from V and 3 from J; bases not matched to a gene: 8.

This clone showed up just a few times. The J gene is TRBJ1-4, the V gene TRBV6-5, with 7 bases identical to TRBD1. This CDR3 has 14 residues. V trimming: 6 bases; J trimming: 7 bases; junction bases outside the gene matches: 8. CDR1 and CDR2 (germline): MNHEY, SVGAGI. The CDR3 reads CASRSRQGTEKLFF. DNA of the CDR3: TGTGCCAGCAGATCCAGACAGGGCACTGAAAAACTGTTTTTT.

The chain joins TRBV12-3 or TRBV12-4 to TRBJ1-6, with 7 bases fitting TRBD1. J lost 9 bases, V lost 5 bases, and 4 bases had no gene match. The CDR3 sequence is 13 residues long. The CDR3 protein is CASSRAGGSPLHF. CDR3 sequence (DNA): TGTGCCAGCAGTCGAGCAGGGGGTTCACCCCTCCACTTT.

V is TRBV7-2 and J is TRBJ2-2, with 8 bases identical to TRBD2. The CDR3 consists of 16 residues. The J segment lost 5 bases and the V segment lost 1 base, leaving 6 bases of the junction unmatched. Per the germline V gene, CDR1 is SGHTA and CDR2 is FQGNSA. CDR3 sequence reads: CASSLGLAGTTGELFF. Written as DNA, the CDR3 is TGTGCCAGCAGCTTAGGTCTAGCGGGTACAACCGGGGAGCTGTTTTTT.

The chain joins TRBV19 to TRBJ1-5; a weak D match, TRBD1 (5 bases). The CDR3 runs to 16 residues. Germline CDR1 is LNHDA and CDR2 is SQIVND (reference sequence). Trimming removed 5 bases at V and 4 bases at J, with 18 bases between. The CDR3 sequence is CASSPSGGTRNQPQHF. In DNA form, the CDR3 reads TGTGCCAGTAGTCCCTCGGGTGGGACTAGGAATCAGCCCCAGCATTTT.

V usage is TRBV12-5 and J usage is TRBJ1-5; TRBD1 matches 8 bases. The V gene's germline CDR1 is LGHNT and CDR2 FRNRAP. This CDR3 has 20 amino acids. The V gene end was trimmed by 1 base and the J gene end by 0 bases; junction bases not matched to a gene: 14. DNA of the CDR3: TGTGCTAGTGGTTTGGCCAGGGACAGGTGGATGGATAATAGCAATCAGCCCCAGCATTTT. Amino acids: CASGLARDRWMDNSNQPQHF.

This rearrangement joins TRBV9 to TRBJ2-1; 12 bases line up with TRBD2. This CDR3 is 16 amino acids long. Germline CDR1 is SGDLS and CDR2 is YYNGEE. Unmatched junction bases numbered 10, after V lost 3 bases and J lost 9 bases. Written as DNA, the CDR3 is TGTGCCAGCAGCGCATCGACTAGCGGGGGCCGTGGTGAGCAGTTCTTC. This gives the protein CASSASTSGGRGEQFF. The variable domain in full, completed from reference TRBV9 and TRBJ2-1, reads DSGVTQTPKHLITATGQRVTLRCSPRSGDLSVYWYQQSLDQGLQFLIQYYNGEERAKGNILERFSAQQFPDLHSELNLSSLELGDSALYFCASSASTSGGRGEQFFGPGTRLTVL.

CDR3 amino acids: CATRGYGAGSYEQYF. In DNA form, the CDR3 reads TGTGCCACCAGGGGCTACGGGGCGGGGTCCTACGAGCAGTACTTC. The genes are TRBV13 and TRBJ2-7; D may be TRBD1 or TRBD2 (6 bases each). CDR1 and CDR2 (germline): PRHDT, FYEKMQ (reference sequence). The CDR3 consists of 15 residues. With 10 bases removed from V and 1 base from J, the gap between germline ends came to 20 bases. Complete variable domain (other parts from reference TRBV13 and TRBJ2-7): AAGVIQSPRHLIKEKRETATLKCYPIPRHDTVYWYQQGPGQDPQFLISFYEKMQSDKGSIPDRFSAQQFSDYHSELNMSSLELGDSALYFCATRGYGAGSYEQYFGPGTRLTVT.

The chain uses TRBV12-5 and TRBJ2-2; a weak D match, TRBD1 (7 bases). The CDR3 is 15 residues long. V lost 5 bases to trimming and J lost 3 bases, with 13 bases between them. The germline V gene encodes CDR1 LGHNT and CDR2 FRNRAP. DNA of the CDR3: TGTGCTAGTGGTCCCAGGGGGGTCGACACCGGGGAGCTGTTTTTT. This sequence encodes CASGPRGVDTGELFF.

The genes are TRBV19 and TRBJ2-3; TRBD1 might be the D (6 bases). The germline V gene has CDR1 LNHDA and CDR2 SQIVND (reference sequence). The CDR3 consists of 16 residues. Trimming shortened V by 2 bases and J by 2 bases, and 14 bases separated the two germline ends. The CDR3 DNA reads TGTGCCAGTAGTATATGGACAGCCCATCTCACAGATACGCAGTATTTT. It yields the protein CASSIWTAHLTDTQYF. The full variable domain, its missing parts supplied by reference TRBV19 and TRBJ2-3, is DGGITQSPKYLFRKEGQNVTLSCEQNLNHDAMYWYRQDPGQGLRLIYYSQIVNDFQKGDIAEGYSVSREKKESFPLTVTSAQKNPTAFYLCASSIWTAHLTDTQYFGPGTRLTVL.